The 21 T cell receptor beta chains reported below all come from one sample, sequenced in a study of blood T cell repertoires in COVID-19. Some clones are missing from TCRdb's copy, which holds only in-frame ones; the method was immunoSEQ multiplex PCR. In the table there are a few hundred thousand clones, roughly 80% of which are singletons. The sample was peripheral blood. The receptors derive from a man older than 75 with acute or convalescent COVID-19.

The chain joins TRBV3-1 (or the pseudogene TRBV3-2) to TRBJ1-1; tentatively, D is TRBD1 (5 bases). This CDR3 has 15 amino acids. V was trimmed by 1 base and J by 2 bases, leaving 11 bases between them. CDR1 is LGHDT and CDR2 is YNNKEL in the germline V gene (reference sequence). DNA of the CDR3: TGTGCCAGCAGCCAAGGGTGGGGCCCCAACACTGAAGCTTTCTTT. It specifies CASSQGWGPNTEAFF.

The V gene is TRBV5-4, the J gene TRBJ2-7; D is possibly TRBD2 (5 bases). Germline CDR1 is SGHNT and CDR2 is YYREEE (reference sequence). CDR3 length: 14 residues. Trimming cost V 3 bases and J 4 bases, with 14 bases left between them. The CDR3 bases are TGTGCCAGCAGCTCCCCGTCTAGCTCGTACGAGCAGTACTTC. This gives the protein CASSSPSSSYEQYF.

The genes are TRBV28 and TRBJ2-3, with 8 bases lining up with TRBD2. V trimming: 2 bases; J trimming: 8 bases; junction bases outside the gene matches: 6. CDR1 is MDHEN, CDR2 SYDVKM, per germline. The CDR3 has 14 amino acids. In nucleotides, the CDR3 is TGTGCCAGCAGTTTAGCGGGGGGCTTCCGTACGCAGTATTTT. Translated, it gives CASSLAGGFRTQYF. Looking up the rest from reference TRBV28 and TRBJ2-3 gives the full variable domain: DVKVTQSSRYLVKRTGEKVFLECVQDMDHENMFWYRQDPGLGLRLIYFSYDVKMKEKGDIPEGYSVSREKKERFSLILESASTNQTSMYLCASSLAGGFRTQYFGPGTRLTVL.

V is TRBV6-1 and J is TRBJ1-4; the D gene is possibly TRBD1 (6 bases). CDR1 and CDR2 from the germline V gene are MNHNS and SASEGT. This CDR3 comprises 19 residues. Trimming cost V 0 bases and J 3 bases, with 20 bases left between them. The chain's CDR3 is CASSEAIVTGTSPNEKLFF. The CDR3 DNA sequence: TGTGCCAGCAGTGAAGCGATCGTTACAGGGACCTCGCCTAATGAAAAACTGTTTTTT.

This clone appeared once. This chain uses TRBV2 with TRBJ1-6, with TRBD1 identical over 7 bases. The CDR3 consists of 16 residues. V gave up 4 bases and J gave up 7 bases; unmatched junction bases: 10. Germline V CDR1 and CDR2: SNHLY, FYNNEI. The DNA of the CDR3 is TGTGCCAGCAGTGTAGGGGGCACATCGGGAAATTCACCCCTCCACTTT. Translated, it gives CASSVGGTSGNSPLHF.

The chain is built from TRBV5-4 and TRBJ2-7; D perhaps matches TRBD1 (6 bases). The CDR3 is 14 amino acids. Per germline, CDR1 SGHNT and CDR2 YYREEE (reference sequence). With 6 bases removed from V and 6 bases from J, the gap between germline ends came to 19 bases. CDR3 sequence reads: CASTSGAENSEQYF. The CDR3 DNA is TGTGCCAGCACCTCAGGGGCGGAAAATTCCGAGCAGTACTTC. Full variable domain (outside the CDR3, taken from reference TRBV5-4 and TRBJ2-7): ETGVTQSPTHLIKTRGQQVTLRCSSQSGHNTVSWYQQALGQGPQFIFQYYREEENGRGNFPPRFSGLQFPNYSSELNVNALELDDSALYLCASTSGAENSEQYFGPGTRLTVT.

The chain recombines TRBV5-6 with TRBJ2-1; TRBD1 aligns across 11 bases. The CDR3 totals 16 residues. Germline trimming cut 2 bases from V and 8 bases from J; bases unmatched to any gene: 9. CDR1 is SGHDT, CDR2 YYEEEE, per germline. CDR3: CASSFDGTGGGDEQFF. DNA for the CDR3: TGTGCCAGCAGCTTCGATGGGACAGGGGGAGGCGATGAGCAGTTCTTC.

The genes are TRBV6-5 and TRBJ2-3, with 10 bases lining up with TRBD2. Trimming took 0 bases from V and 6 from J; bases not matched to a gene: 6. Germline assignment: CDR1 MNHEY and CDR2 SVGAGI. The CDR3 totals 16 residues. Written as DNA, the CDR3 is TGTGCCAGCAGTTACTCGACAGCGGGAGGGAAGGATACGCAGTATTTT. Protein: CASSYSTAGGKDTQYF.

J is TRBJ1-4 and V is TRBV27, with D possibly matching TRBD1 (6 bases). Looked up from germline, CDR1 is MNHEY and CDR2 is SMNVEV (reference sequence). This CDR3 has 17 residues. V shed 5 bases and J shed 4 bases, with 20 bases lying between them. CDR3 in amino acids: CASSQKGFGRGNEKLFF. The DNA of the CDR3 is TGTGCCAGCAGTCAAAAGGGGTTCGGCAGGGGTAATGAAAAACTGTTTTTT.

The J gene is TRBJ1-3, the V gene TRBV15; a possible D gene is TRBD1 (5 bases). Trimming left V 3 bases short and J 8 bases short, with 23 bases between. The CDR3 is 17 amino acids. Germline loops: CDR1 LNHNV, CDR2 YYDKDF (reference sequence). Here the CDR3 reads CATSSRIPPGLGDTIYF. The CDR3 coding sequence is TGTGCCACCAGCAGCCGTATCCCGCCGGGACTCGGGGACACCATATATTTT. Supplemented by reference TRBV15 and TRBJ1-3, the full variable domain reads DAMVIQNPRYQVTQFGKPVTLSCSQTLNHNVMYWYQQKSSQAPKLLFHYYDKDFNNEADTPDNFQSRRPNTSFCFLDIRSPGLGDTAMYLCATSSRIPPGLGDTIYFGEGSWLTVV.

This clone has a handful of counts. The chain has TRBV7-8 and TRBJ2-7; 12 bases line up with TRBD1. Germline assignment: CDR1 SGHVS and CDR2 FQNEAQ. There are 16 residues in the CDR3. Trimming took 6 bases from V and 0 from J; bases not matched to a gene: 6. The CDR3 DNA reads TGTGCCAGCAGGGGACAGGGGGCGTCGAGCTCCTACGAGCAGTACTTC. This translates into CASRGQGASSSYEQYF.

This clone showed up just a few times. Other DNA sequences in this sample translate to the same CDR3. The chain has TRBV2 and TRBJ1-5, with 7 bases that match TRBD1. The CDR3 length is 14 residues. Trimming removed 6 bases from V and 2 bases from J; junction bases left unmatched: 4. CDR1 and CDR2 from the germline V gene are SNHLY and FYNNEI. The CDR3 is CASSPDRGNQPQHF. CDR3 nucleotides: TGTGCCAGCAGCCCTGACAGGGGCAATCAGCCCCAGCATTTT.

This clone was found once. CDR3 loop: CASSPSNYGYTF. CDR3 DNA sequence: TGTGCCAGCAGCCCGTCCAACTATGGCTACACCTTC. The chain joins TRBV7-8 to TRBJ1-2; D is unresolved. CDR3 length equals 12 residues. Germline V gene data show CDR1 as SGHVS and CDR2 as FQNEAQ. V was trimmed by 5 bases and J by 2 bases, leaving 6 bases between them.

This rearrangement joins TRBV5-1 to TRBJ2-3, with TRBD2 identical over 8 bases. The CDR3 covers 16 residues. The V gene's germline CDR1 is SGHRS and CDR2 YFSETQ. V lost 3 bases to trimming and J lost 3 bases; unmatched junction nucleotides: 9. The CDR3 sequence: CASSSPGGIRTDTQYF. CDR3 nucleotide sequence: TGCGCCAGCAGCTCTCCGGGGGGGATAAGAACAGATACGCAGTATTTT.

The V call is TRBV5-6, the J call TRBJ2-3, with a possible D match to TRBD2 (6 bases). Trimming pared 4 bases from V and 4 bases from J, leaving 19 bases between. The CDR3 contains 16 residues. Germline assignment: CDR1 SGHDT and CDR2 YYEEEE. CDR3 protein: CASSGRMTGDADTQYF. The CDR3 DNA reads TGTGCCAGCAGCGGGAGAATGACGGGAGACGCAGATACGCAGTATTTT.

This clone was recorded a few times. V usage is TRBV10-1 and J usage is TRBJ1-6; TRBD1 matches at 7 bases. Germline CDR1 reads WNHNN; CDR2 reads SYGVQD (reference sequence). The CDR3 sequence is 13 residues long. Trimming removed 6 bases from V and 6 bases from J; junction bases left unmatched: 2. The CDR3 DNA is TGCGCCAGCAGACGGGACAGTAATTCACCCCTCCACTTT. It encodes CASRRDSNSPLHF.

This chain links TRBV28 with TRBJ1-4; D is uncertain. The CDR3 totals 16 residues. Germline CDR1 is MDHEN and CDR2 is SYDVKM. V gave up 4 bases and J gave up 3 bases, with 15 bases separating them. This CDR3 reads CASSSSGVLSNEKLFF. The CDR3 DNA reads TGTGCCAGCAGTTCCTCCGGGGTCCTGTCTAATGAAAAACTGTTTTTT.

CDR3 protein: CASSQDRRPPLHF. CDR3 nucleotide sequence: TGCGCCAGCAGCCAAGATCGGAGGCCACCCCTCCACTTT. V usage is TRBV4-1 and J usage is TRBJ1-6; no firm D call. The germline CDR1 and CDR2 sequences are MGHRA and YSYEKL. Trimming removed 0 bases at V and 11 bases at J, with 8 bases between. The CDR3 is 13 amino acids.

The CDR3: CASSWNRGGADTQYF. For the CDR3, the DNA is TGCGCCAGCAGCTGGAACAGGGGTGGGGCAGATACGCAGTATTTT. The gene calls are TRBV5-1 and TRBJ2-3; 7 positions match TRBD1. Germline V CDR1 and CDR2: SGHRS, YFSETQ. J was trimmed by 4 bases and V by 3 bases; bases with no gene match: 8. The CDR3 contains 15 residues.

The chain has TRBV6-5 and TRBJ1-2; unclear D gene. This CDR3 is 13 amino acids long. Germline V CDR1 and CDR2: MNHEY, SVGAGI. Deletions cut 7 bases from V and 7 bases from J, with 16 bases between. The CDR3 bases are TGTGCCAGCACCGTTGGGCAGGAATTTGGCTACACCTTC. As protein: CASTVGQEFGYTF.

The chain employs TRBV19 and TRBJ1-5; D possibly corresponds to TRBD1 (5 bases). The germline CDR1 and CDR2 sequences are LNHDA and SQIVND (reference sequence). There are 13 residues in the CDR3. The V and J ends lost 7 bases and 7 bases respectively, with 14 bases between them. The CDR3 nucleotides are TGTGCCAGTAAGGGCAGGACACCACAGCCCCAGCATTTT. As protein: CASKGRTPQPQHF. Filled out from reference TRBV19 and TRBJ1-5, the complete variable domain reads DGGITQSPKYLFRKEGQNVTLSCEQNLNHDAMYWYRQDPGQGLRLIYYSQIVNDFQKGDIAEGYSVSREKKESFPLTVTSAQKNPTAFYLCASKGRTPQPQHFGDGTRLSIL.